These T cell receptor beta chains were read from a single sample in a study of neurological immune-mediated disorders. TCRdb itself ran the 5' RACE reads through MiXCR, one entry per CDR3 protein. The data contain about 46,000 distinct CDR3 sequences, roughly 2% of them seen just once; the ten biggest clones take up around 2.2%. Specimen: PBMCs. The source of these receptors is a woman between 35 and 50 years old with multiple sclerosis. Both conserved end residues are part of each CDR3. A D gene is named only where the DNA matches it firmly. Sizes are listed as once, few, many or a size class.

CDR3aa | CDR3nt | v_gene | abundance | d_gene | j_gene
CATRDPSDTQYF | TGTGCCACCAGGGACCCCAGTGATACGCAGTATTTT | TRBV24-1 | many | NA | TRBJ2-3
CASSYRGDEGYGYTF | TGTGCCAGCAGTTACCGGGGCGATGAGGGGTATGGCTACACCTTC | TRBV6-5 | many | NA | TRBJ1-2
CASGAGGYTF | TGTGCCAGCGGGGCTGGTGGCTACACCTTC | TRBV12-3/TRBV12-4 | many | NA | TRBJ1-2
CSARAPTSGGGTSSYNEQFF | TGCAGTGCTAGAGCTCCGACTAGCGGGGGAGGTACTAGCTCCTACAATGAGCAGTTCTTC | TRBV20-1 | many | TRBD2 | TRBJ2-1
CASSPGGGMDYGYTF | TGCGCCAGCAGCCCGGGGGGGGGCATGGACTATGGCTACACCTTC | TRBV5-1 | many | NA | TRBJ1-2
CASSEIAGGWGNQPQHF | TGCGCCAGCAGTGAGATTGCAGGGGGCTGGGGGAATCAGCCCCAGCATTTT | TRBV10-2 | medium-sized | TRBD1 | TRBJ1-5
CSARDAGPGNTIYF | TGCAGTGCTAGAGATGCGGGGCCTGGAAACACCATATATTTT | TRBV20-1 | many | NA | TRBJ1-3
CATSNRKSSYEQYF | TGTGCCACCAGTAACAGGAAGAGTTCCTACGAGCAGTACTTC | TRBV15 | many | NA | TRBJ2-7
CAISRRQLTNTGELFF | TGTGCCATCAGTAGACGGCAGCTGACGAACACCGGGGAGCTGTTTTTT | TRBV10-3 | many | NA | TRBJ2-2
CSLATPGGTDTQYF | TGCAGTCTAGCAACTCCAGGTGGCACAGATACGCAGTATTTT | TRBV20-1 | many | NA | TRBJ2-3
CSAQPPGVGELFF | TGCAGTGCTCAGCCTCCAGGGGTCGGGGAGCTGTTTTTT | TRBV20-1 | many | NA | TRBJ2-2
CASSLDSSWMNF | TGTGCCAGCAGCTTAGATAGCAGTTGGATGAACTTC | TRBV11-2 | many | NA | TRBJ2-5
CSVLTGANTEAFF | TGCAGCGTTTTGACAGGGGCGAACACTGAAGCTTTCTTT | TRBV29-1 | many | TRBD1 | TRBJ1-1
CASSHGRTEPQHF | TGTGCCAGCAGCCATGGGCGTACGGAGCCCCAGCATTTT | TRBV7-3 | many | NA | TRBJ1-5
CSVSLADEKLFF | TGCAGCGTCAGCCTTGCGGATGAAAAACTGTTTTTT | TRBV29-1 | many | NA | TRBJ1-4
CASSPMNTEAFF | TGTGCCAGCAGTCCAATGAACACTGAAGCTTTCTTT | TRBV2 | many | NA | TRBJ1-1
CASSFPPQGRNSPLHF | TGCGCCAGCAGCTTCCCGCCCCAGGGTAGAAATTCACCCCTCCACTTT | TRBV4-1 | many | NA | TRBJ1-6
CSVRAGGPYEQYF | TGCAGTGTTAGGGCGGGGGGCCCCTACGAGCAGTACTTC | TRBV20-1 | many | TRBD2 | TRBJ2-7
CASSSGTRWWGEQFF | TGTGCCAGCAGTTCGGGGACACGGTGGTGGGGTGAGCAGTTCTTC | TRBV6-2/TRBV6-3 | many | NA | TRBJ2-1
CSALTGAPDTQYF | TGCAGTGCTCTCACCGGGGCCCCAGATACGCAGTATTTT | TRBV20-1 | many | NA | TRBJ2-3
CASSVDVGDGYTEAFF | TGTGCCAGCAGCGTAGACGTGGGGGACGGCTACACTGAAGCTTTCTTT | TRBV9 | many | NA | TRBJ1-1
CSAIPFQGARTEAFF | TGCAGTGCAATTCCCTTCCAGGGGGCGAGGACTGAAGCTTTCTTT | TRBV20-1 | many | TRBD1 | TRBJ1-1
CASSYWTSGGNTQYF | TGTGCCAGCAGTTACTGGACTAGCGGGGGGAATACGCAGTATTTT | TRBV6-5 | many | TRBD2 | TRBJ2-3
CASALRAGETQYF | TGTGCCAGTGCCCTCCGGGCCGGGGAGACCCAGTACTTC | TRBV19 | many | NA | TRBJ2-5
CASSQMGLNTEAFF | TGTGCCAGCAGCCAGATGGGGCTGAACACTGAAGCTTTCTTT | TRBV3-1 | many | NA | TRBJ1-1
CASSSPTSGANTGELFF | TGTGCCAGCAGCTCTCCGACTAGCGGCGCGAACACCGGGGAGCTGTTTTTT | TRBV5-4 | many | TRBD2 | TRBJ2-2
CASSFVPGSNTGELFF | TGCGCCAGCAGCTTTGTCCCGGGATCGAACACCGGGGAGCTGTTTTTT | TRBV5-1 | many | NA | TRBJ2-2
CASSLVGSRDTEAFF | TGCGCCAGCAGCTTGGTTGGCAGTCGGGACACTGAAGCTTTCTTT | TRBV5-1 | many | NA | TRBJ1-1
CASSYKWGWDTQYF | TGTGCCAGCAGTTATAAATGGGGGTGGGATACGCAGTATTTT | TRBV6-5 | many | NA | TRBJ2-3
CSARSGQGDYSGNTIYF | TGCAGTGCTAGATCTGGACAGGGGGATTACTCTGGAAACACCATATATTTT | TRBV20-1 | many | TRBD1 | TRBJ1-3
CASSLRTGNTEAFF | TGTGCCAGCAGCCTTCGGACGGGTAACACTGAAGCTTTCTTT | TRBV7-9 | many | NA | TRBJ1-1
CASSQESTGAGIQYF | TGTGCCAGCAGCCAAGAGTCTACGGGGGCAGGCATTCAGTACTTC | TRBV3-1 | many | NA | TRBJ2-4
CATSRDTGRNIQYF | TGTGCCACCAGCAGAGATACGGGGAGAAACATTCAGTACTTC | TRBV15 | many | NA | TRBJ2-4
CASSFATSGISHEQFF | TGTGCCAGCAGTTTCGCGACTAGCGGCATTTCCCATGAGCAGTTCTTC | TRBV28 | many | TRBD2 | TRBJ2-1
CSASTGGPSKTQYF | TGCAGTGCTAGCACAGGGGGCCCCTCCAAGACCCAGTACTTC | TRBV20-1 | many | TRBD1 | TRBJ2-5
CATQRDRDYEQYF | TGTGCCACTCAACGGGACAGGGACTACGAGCAGTACTTC | TRBV2 | many | TRBD1 | TRBJ2-7
CSVDRQDYGYTF | TGCAGCGTGGACAGACAGGACTATGGCTACACCTTC | TRBV29-1 | many | NA | TRBJ1-2
CSAMTGTGYETQYF | TGCAGTGCTATGACCGGGACAGGGTATGAGACCCAGTACTTC | TRBV20-1 | many | TRBD1 | TRBJ2-5
CSARVAGGYTEAFF | TGCAGTGCTAGAGTAGCGGGGGGTTATACTGAAGCTTTCTTT | TRBV20-1 | many | NA | TRBJ1-1
CSVGRTHYEQYF | TGCAGCGTGGGACGCACGCACTACGAGCAGTACTTC | TRBV29-1 | many | NA | TRBJ2-7
CASSYSTGNTEAFF | TGTGCCAGCAGTTACTCGACTGGGAACACTGAAGCTTTCTTT | TRBV6-5 | many | NA | TRBJ1-1
CASSQEGNEQFF | TGCGCCAGCAGCCAAGAGGGAAATGAGCAGTTCTTC | TRBV5-1 | many | NA | TRBJ2-1
CASRRTGNTGELFF | TGTGCCAGTCGGCGGACAGGGAACACCGGGGAGCTGTTTTTT | TRBV19 | many | TRBD1 | TRBJ2-2
CASSPTGNYEQYF | TGCGCCAGCAGCCCGACAGGGAACTACGAGCAGTACTTC | TRBV5-1 | many | TRBD1 | TRBJ2-7
CSARDPGLNTEAFF | TGCAGTGCTAGAGATCCAGGGCTGAACACTGAAGCTTTCTTT | TRBV20-1 | many | NA | TRBJ1-1
CASRHTNTGELFF | TGTGCCAGCAGGCACACTAACACCGGGGAGCTGTTTTTT | TRBV7-9 | many | NA | TRBJ2-2
CASRPGQGAYNEQFF | TGTGCCAGCAGACCGGGACAGGGTGCCTACAATGAGCAGTTCTTC | TRBV2 | many | TRBD1 | TRBJ2-1
CASKGGLGGELFF | TGTGCCAGCAAGGGGGGCCTGGGCGGGGAGCTGTTTTTT | TRBV5-5 | many | NA | TRBJ2-2
CSARRTAGNTIYF | TGCAGTGCCCGGCGGACAGCTGGAAACACCATATATTTT | TRBV20-1 | many | NA | TRBJ1-3
CASSQDRGTQYF | TGTGCCAGCAGCCAAGATAGGGGAACGCAGTATTTT | TRBV3-1 | many | NA | TRBJ2-3
CASSFQGGEAFF | TGCGCCAGCAGCTTTCAAGGAGGTGAAGCTTTCTTT | TRBV5-1 | many | NA | TRBJ1-1
CSALVVRANVLTF | TGCAGTGCTCTGGTCGTTAGGGCCAACGTCCTGACTTTC | TRBV20-1 | many | NA | TRBJ2-6
CASSLGAGPPQHF | TGTGCCAGCAGTTTAGGGGCAGGGCCGCCCCAGCATTTT | TRBV27 | many | NA | TRBJ1-5
CSAWRTGSTGELFF | TGCAGTGCTTGGCGTACAGGGTCCACCGGGGAGCTGTTTTTT | TRBV20-1 | many | NA | TRBJ2-2
CASSPDSGAEAFF | TGCGCCAGCAGCCCGGATTCAGGGGCCGAAGCTTTCTTT | TRBV5-1 | many | NA | TRBJ1-1